The present TCR beta chain was sequenced within a study of T cell responses to AZD1222 COVID-19 vaccine. General observations from the study: Most donors were white British and more were female, and clonal diversity was possibly underestimated. The peak T cell response came first, and repertoires were sampled only after it.

This table comes from immunoSEQ multiplex PCR, and its TCRdb copy is limited to in-frame clones, with some not included. The repertoire includes about 160,000 clones, about nine tenths of them detected once, and 1.5% to 2% sits in the top ten. This clone was observed a few times. Its antigen is undetermined. Germline V gene lookup returns CDR1 MNHEY and CDR2 SMNVEV (reference sequence). Trimming removed 8 bases from V and 2 bases from J, with 13 bases in between. The CDR3 has 14 residues. Here the sequenced sample was peripheral blood, taken on day 0 of AZD1222 vaccination. This TCR was recovered from an adult in good health. The chain links TRBV27 to TRBJ2-1, with D possibly being TRBD1 (6 bases). CDR3 DNA: TGTGCCAGCGGGAAAGGGGGACCCTACAATGAGCAGTTCTTC. This gives the protein CASGKGGPYNEQFF.